The sequence of this T cell receptor beta chain was determined in a study of T cell responses to AZD1222 COVID-19 vaccine. Regarding the study as a whole: The CD4 TCRs associated with vaccination extended across spike and predominated at 160-218 and 743-854.

The ends lost 8 bases at V and 9 bases at J; junction bases unmatched: 10. This CDR3 comprises 12 residues. Clones were sequenced by immunoSEQ multiplex PCR, and TCRdb holds only the in-frame ones, with some missing. This table holds under 200,000 clones, 70% to 90% found once. Only one count was recorded for this clone. What it binds is not known. The chain couples TRBV12-3 or TRBV12-4 to TRBJ2-7; 7 bases are shared with TRBD1. The receptor was derived from an adult who received the AZD1222 COVID-19 vaccine. The specimen was peripheral blood, collected 28 days after the second AZD1222 dose. The CDR3 here is CASGPTGLGQYF. The CDR3 region has the DNA TGTGCCAGCGGTCCGACAGGGCTGGGGCAGTACTTC.